One and the same sample provided the 3 T cell receptor beta chains below, sequenced in a study of cytomegalovirus exposure and HLA in healthy donors. 13 Jbeta primers and 60 Vbeta primers were used for the PCR. TCRdb's copy holds only in-frame clones and misses some; the assay was immunoSEQ multiplex PCR. The data contain 80,000 to 100,000 clones, around 80% of them seen just once; the ten biggest clones take up about 3.1%. Sequences were obtained from PBMCs. These receptors came from a male donor in good health and CMV-seropositive.

The genes are TRBV6-6 and TRBJ2-7; possible D gene TRBD2, 5 bases. This CDR3 region has 11 residues. V lost 5 bases and J 7 bases, leaving 9 bases between the germline ends. The germline V gene has CDR1 MNHNY and CDR2 SVGAGI (reference sequence). DNA for the CDR3: TGTGCCAGCAGTCTCCGGGGAGAGCAGTACTTC. Amino acid sequence: CASSLRGEQYF.

This rearrangement joins TRBV19 to TRBJ2-3; D is unclear. CDR1 LNHDA and CDR2 SQIVND come from the germline V gene (reference sequence). The CDR3 covers 15 residues. V gave up 7 bases and J gave up 4 bases, with 18 bases separating them. The CDR3 reads CASIERGRFSDTQYF. CDR3 DNA: TGTGCCAGTATTGAAAGAGGTCGGTTTTCAGATACGCAGTATTTT.

This clone was counted a single time. This chain links TRBV5-4 with TRBJ2-7; possibly TRBD2 for D (6 bases). The germline gives CDR1 SGHNT, CDR2 YYREEE (reference sequence). Trimming took 2 bases from V and 4 from J, leaving 16 bases between them. The CDR3 consists of 15 residues. The CDR3 region is CASSFDSVAVYEQYF. CDR3 DNA sequence: TGTGCCAGCAGCTTCGATTCGGTAGCGGTTTACGAGCAGTACTTC. Full variable domain (outside the CDR3, taken from reference TRBV5-4 and TRBJ2-7): ETGVTQSPTHLIKTRGQQVTLRCSSQSGHNTVSWYQQALGQGPQFIFQYYREEENGRGNFPPRFSGLQFPNYSSELNVNALELDDSALYLCASSFDSVAVYEQYFGPGTRLTVT.